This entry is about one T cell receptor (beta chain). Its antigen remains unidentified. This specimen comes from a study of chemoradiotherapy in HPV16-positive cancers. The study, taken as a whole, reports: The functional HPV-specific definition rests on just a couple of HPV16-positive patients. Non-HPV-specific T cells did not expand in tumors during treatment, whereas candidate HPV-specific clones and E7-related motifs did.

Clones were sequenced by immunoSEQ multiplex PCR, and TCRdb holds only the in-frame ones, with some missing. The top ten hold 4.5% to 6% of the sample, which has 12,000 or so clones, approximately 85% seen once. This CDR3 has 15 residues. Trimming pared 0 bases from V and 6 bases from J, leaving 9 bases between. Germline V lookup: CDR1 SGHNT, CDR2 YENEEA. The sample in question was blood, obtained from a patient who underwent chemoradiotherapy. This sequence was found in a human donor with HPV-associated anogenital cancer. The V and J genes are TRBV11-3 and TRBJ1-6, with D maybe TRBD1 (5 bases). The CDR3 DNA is TGTGCCAGCAGCTTAGATACCGGGGCTAATTCACCCCTCCACTTT. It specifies CASSLDTGANSPLHF.